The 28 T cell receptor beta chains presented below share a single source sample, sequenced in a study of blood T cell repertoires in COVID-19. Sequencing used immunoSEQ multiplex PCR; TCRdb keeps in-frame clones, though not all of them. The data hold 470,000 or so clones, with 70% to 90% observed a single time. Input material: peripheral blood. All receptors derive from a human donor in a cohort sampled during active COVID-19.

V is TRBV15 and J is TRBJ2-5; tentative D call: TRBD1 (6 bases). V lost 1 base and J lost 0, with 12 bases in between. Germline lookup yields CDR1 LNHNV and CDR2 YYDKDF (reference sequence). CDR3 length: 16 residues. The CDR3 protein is CATSRGDRLNQETQYF. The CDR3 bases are TGTGCCACCAGCAGAGGTGACAGGCTCAACCAAGAGACCCAGTACTTC.

The CDR3 nucleotides read TGTGCCAGCAGTTCCCCCGCTGGGCGCGAAGCTTTCTTT. It is translated as CASSSPAGREAFF. V gene TRBV28 combines with J gene TRBJ1-1; D is ambiguous. The germline V gene encodes CDR1 MDHEN and CDR2 SYDVKM. The CDR3 is 13 residues long. Trimming pared 4 bases from V and 8 bases from J, leaving 14 bases between.

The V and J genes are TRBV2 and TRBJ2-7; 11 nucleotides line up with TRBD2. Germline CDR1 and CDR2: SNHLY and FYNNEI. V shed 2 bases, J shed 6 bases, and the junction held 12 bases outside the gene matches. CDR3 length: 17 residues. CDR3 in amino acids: CASSESLLSGRAGEQYF. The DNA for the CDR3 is TGTGCCAGCAGTGAATCCCTCCTTAGCGGGAGGGCCGGCGAGCAGTACTTC.

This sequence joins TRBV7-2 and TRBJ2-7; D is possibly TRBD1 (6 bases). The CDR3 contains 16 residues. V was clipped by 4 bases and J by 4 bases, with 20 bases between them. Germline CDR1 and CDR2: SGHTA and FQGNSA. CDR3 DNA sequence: TGTGCCAGCAGCTCCGGACAGTCCCGTATCACGTACGAGCAGTACTTC. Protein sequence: CASSSGQSRITYEQYF.

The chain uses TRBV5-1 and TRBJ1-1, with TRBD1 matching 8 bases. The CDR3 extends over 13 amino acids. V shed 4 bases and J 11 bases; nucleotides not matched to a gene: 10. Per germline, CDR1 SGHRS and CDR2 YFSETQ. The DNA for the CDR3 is TGCGCCAGCAGCCCTGGCGTCACAGGGGGGGCTTTCTTT. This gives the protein CASSPGVTGGAFF.

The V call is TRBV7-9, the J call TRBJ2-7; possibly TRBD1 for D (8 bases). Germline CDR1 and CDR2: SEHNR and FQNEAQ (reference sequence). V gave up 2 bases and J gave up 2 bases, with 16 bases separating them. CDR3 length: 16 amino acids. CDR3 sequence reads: CASSLSGGQATYEQYF. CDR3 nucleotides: TGTGCCAGCAGCTTATCGGGGGGACAGGCAACCTACGAGCAGTACTTC. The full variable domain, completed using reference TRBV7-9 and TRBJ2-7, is DTGVSQNPRHKITKRGQNVTFRCDPISEHNRLYWYRQTLGQGPEFLTYFQNEAQLEKSRLLSDRFSAERPKGSFSTLEIQRTEQGDSAMYLCASSLSGGQATYEQYFGPGTRLTVT.

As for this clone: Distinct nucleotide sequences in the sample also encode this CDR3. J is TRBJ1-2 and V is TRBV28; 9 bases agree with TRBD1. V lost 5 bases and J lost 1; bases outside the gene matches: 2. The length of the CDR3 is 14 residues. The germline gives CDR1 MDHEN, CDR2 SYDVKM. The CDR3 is CASSTGGDNYGYTF. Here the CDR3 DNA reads TGTGCCAGCAGTACAGGGGGCGATAACTATGGCTACACCTTC.

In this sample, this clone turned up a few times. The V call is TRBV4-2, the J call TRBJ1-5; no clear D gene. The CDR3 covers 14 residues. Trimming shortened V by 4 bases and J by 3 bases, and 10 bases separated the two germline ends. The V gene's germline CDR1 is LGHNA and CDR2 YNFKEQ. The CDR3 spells CASSPLGVNQPQHF. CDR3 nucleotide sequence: TGTGCCAGCAGCCCCCTTGGAGTCAATCAGCCCCAGCATTTT.

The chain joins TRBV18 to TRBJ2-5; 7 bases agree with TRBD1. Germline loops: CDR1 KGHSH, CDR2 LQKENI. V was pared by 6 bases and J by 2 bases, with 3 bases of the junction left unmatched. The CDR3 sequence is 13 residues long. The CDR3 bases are TGTGCCAGCTCCGGGACAGAGCAAGAGACCCAGTACTTC. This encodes CASSGTEQETQYF. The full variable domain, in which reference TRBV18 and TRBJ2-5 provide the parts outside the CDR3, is NAGVMQNPRHLVRRRGQEARLRCSPMKGHSHVYWYRQLPEEGLKFMVYLQKENIIDESGMPKERFSAEFPKEGPSILRIQQVVRGDSAAYFCASSGTEQETQYFGPGTRLLVL.

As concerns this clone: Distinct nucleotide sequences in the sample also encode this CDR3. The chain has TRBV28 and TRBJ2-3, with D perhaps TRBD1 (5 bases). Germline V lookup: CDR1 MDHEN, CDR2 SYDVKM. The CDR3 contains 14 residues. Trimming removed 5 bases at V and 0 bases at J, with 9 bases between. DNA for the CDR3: TGTGCCAGCAGTCTGGGGCGTAGCACAGATACGCAGTATTTT. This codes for CASSLGRSTDTQYF.

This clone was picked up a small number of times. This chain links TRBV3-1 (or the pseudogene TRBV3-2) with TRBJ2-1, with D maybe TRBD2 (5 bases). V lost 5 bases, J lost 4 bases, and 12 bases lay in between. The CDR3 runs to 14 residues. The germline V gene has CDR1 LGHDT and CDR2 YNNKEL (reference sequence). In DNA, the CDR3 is TGTGCCAGCAGCATTAATGGACTTTACAATGAGCAGTTCTTC. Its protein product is CASSINGLYNEQFF.

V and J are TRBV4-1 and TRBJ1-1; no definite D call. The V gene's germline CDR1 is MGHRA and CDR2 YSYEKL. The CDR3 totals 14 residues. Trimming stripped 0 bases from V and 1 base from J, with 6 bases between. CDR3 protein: CASSQDRQNTEAFF. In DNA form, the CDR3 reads TGCGCCAGCAGCCAAGATCGACAGAACACTGAAGCTTTCTTT.

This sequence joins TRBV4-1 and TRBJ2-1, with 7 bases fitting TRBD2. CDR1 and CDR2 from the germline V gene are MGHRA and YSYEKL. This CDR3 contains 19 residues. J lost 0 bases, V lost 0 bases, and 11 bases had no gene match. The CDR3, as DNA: TGCGCCAGCAGCCAAGATCCCGATAGCGGGCTCAGCTCCTACAATGAGCAGTTCTTC. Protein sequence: CASSQDPDSGLSSYNEQFF.

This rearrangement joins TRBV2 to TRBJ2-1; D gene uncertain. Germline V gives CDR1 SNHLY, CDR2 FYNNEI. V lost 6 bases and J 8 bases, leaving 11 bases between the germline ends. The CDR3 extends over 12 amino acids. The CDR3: CASSPSVYEQFF. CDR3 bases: TGTGCCAGCAGCCCTAGTGTCTATGAGCAGTTCTTC.

The CDR3 DNA is TGTGCCTGGAGTCCAAGAGGGCCTCGCTACGAGCAGTACTTC. Protein: CAWSPRGPRYEQYF. This sequence joins TRBV30 and TRBJ2-7, with a weak D call TRBD2 (5 bases). V was shortened by 2 bases and J by 3 bases, with 14 bases between the two germline ends. The CDR3 sequence is 14 residues long. CDR1 GTSNPN and CDR2 SVGIG come from the germline V gene (reference sequence).

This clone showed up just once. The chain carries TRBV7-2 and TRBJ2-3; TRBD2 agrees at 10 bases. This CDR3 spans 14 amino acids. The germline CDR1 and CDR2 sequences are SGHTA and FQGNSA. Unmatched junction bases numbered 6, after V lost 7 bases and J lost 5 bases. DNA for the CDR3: TGTGCCAGCAATAGCGGGAGGCGGGTAGATACGCAGTATTTT. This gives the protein CASNSGRRVDTQYF.

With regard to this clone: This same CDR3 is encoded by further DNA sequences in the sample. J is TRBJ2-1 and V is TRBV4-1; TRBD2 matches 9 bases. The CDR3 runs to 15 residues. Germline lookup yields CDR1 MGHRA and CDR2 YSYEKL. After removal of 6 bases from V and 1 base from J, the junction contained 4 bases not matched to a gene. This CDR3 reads CASSQTSGSYNEQFF. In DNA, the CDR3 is TGCGCCAGCAGTCAGACTAGCGGATCCTACAATGAGCAGTTCTTC.

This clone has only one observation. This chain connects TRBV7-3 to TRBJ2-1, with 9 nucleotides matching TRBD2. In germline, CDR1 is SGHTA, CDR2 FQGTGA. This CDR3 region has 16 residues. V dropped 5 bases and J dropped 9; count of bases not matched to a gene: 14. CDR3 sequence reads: CASSRQSAGGPSEQFF. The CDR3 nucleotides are TGTGCCAGCAGCCGTCAATCGGCGGGAGGGCCTAGTGAGCAGTTCTTC.

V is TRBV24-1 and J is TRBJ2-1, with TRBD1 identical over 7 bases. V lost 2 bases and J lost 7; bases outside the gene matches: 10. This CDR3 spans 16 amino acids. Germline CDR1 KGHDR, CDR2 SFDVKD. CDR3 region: CATSDSATGKGNEQFF. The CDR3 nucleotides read TGTGCCACCAGTGATTCCGCGACAGGGAAAGGGAATGAGCAGTTCTTC.

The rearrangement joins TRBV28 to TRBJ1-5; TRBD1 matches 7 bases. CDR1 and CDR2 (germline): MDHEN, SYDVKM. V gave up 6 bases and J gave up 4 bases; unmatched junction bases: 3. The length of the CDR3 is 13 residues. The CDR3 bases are TGTGCCAGCAGGGCAGGGGGGAATCAGCCCCAGCATTTT. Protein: CASRAGGNQPQHF.

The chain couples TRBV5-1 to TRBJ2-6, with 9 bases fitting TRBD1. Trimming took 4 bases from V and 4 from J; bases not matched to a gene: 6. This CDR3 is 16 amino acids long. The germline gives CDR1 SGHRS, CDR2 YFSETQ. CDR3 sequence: CASSTQGAAGANVLTF. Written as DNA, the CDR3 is TGCGCCAGCAGCACACAGGGGGCGGCCGGGGCCAACGTCCTGACTTTC. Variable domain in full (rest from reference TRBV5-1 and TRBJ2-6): KAGVTQTPRYLIKTRGQQVTLSCSPISGHRSVSWYQQTPGQGLQFLFEYFSETQRNKGNFPGRFSGRQFSNSRSEMNVSTLELGDSALYLCASSTQGAAGANVLTFGAGSRLTVL.

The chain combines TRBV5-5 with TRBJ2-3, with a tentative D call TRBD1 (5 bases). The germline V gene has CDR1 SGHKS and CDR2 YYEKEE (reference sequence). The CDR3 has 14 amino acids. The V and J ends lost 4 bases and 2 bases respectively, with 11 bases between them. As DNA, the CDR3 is TGTGCCAGCAGCCAGGGATTTTCCACAGATACGCAGTATTTT. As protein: CASSQGFSTDTQYF.

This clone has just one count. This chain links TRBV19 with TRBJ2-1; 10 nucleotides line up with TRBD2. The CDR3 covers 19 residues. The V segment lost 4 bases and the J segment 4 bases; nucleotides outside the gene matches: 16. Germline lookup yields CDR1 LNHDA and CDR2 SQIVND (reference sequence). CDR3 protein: CASSRRLAGEGTRYNEQFF. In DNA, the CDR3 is TGTGCCAGTAGTAGACGGCTAGCGGGAGAAGGAACCCGTTACAATGAGCAGTTCTTC.

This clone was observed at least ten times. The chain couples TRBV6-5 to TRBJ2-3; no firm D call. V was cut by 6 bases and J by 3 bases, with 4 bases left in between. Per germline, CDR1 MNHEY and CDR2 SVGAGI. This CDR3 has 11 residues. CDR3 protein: CASSQTDTQYF. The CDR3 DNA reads TGTGCCAGCAGCCAGACAGATACGCAGTATTTT.

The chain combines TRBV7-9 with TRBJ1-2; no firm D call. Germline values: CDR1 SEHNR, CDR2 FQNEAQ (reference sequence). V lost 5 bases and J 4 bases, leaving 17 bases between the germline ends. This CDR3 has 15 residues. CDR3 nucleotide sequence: TGTGCCAGCAGCGCCATCAGGACTGGTTCCTATGGCTACACCTTC. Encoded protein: CASSAIRTGSYGYTF.

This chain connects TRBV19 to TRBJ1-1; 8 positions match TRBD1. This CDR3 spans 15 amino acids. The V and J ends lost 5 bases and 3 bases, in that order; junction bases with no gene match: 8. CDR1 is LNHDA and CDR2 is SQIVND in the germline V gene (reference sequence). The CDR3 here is CASSGRQGRHTEAFF. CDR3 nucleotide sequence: TGTGCCAGTAGTGGACGACAGGGGAGGCACACTGAAGCTTTCTTT.

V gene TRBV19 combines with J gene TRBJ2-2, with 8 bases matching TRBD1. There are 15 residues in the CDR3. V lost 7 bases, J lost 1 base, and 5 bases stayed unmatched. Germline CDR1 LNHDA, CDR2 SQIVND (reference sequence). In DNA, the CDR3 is TGTGCCAGTACAGGGGGCGACCAGAACACCGGGGAGCTGTTTTTT. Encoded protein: CASTGGDQNTGELFF.

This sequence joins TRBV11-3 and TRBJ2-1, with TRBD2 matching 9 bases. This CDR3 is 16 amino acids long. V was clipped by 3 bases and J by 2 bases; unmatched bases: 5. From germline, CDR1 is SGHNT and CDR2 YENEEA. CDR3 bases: TGTGCCAGCAGCTTTGAGACTAGCGGTACCTACAATGAGCAGTTCTTC. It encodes CASSFETSGTYNEQFF.